The 16 T cell receptor beta chains listed next were all sequenced from one sample in a study of vaccination and CD4 T cells after COVID-19. Scientists ran DNA taken from cultured CD4+ T cells through the Oncomine TCR Beta short-read assay for sequencing. Via MiXCR, TCRdb re-called the PCR reads, giving one row per CDR3 protein. The sample holds 11,000 to 15,000 distinct CDR3 sequences; about 30% are singletons and the top ten take 10%. The antigens of these receptors remain unknown. Treatment here: roughly 10-day PBMC culture with coronavirus spike peptide pools or control peptides (ViraFEST assay). Source: CD4+ T cells from blood, cultured in vitro, taken after SARS-CoV-2 vaccination. The source of these receptors is a human donor who had recovered from COVID-19.

This clonotype was seen once. This sequence joins TRBV19 and TRBJ2-3; D unresolved. The germline CDR1 and CDR2 sequences are LNHDA and SQIVND (reference sequence). The CDR3 is made up of 12 amino acids. The ends were cut back, 7 bases at V and 2 bases at J, with 7 bases in the middle. CDR3 nucleotides: TGTGCCAGTAAGGGTACCACAGATACGCAGTATTTT. Encoded protein: CASKGTTDTQYF.

This chain links TRBV7-9 with TRBJ2-7, with 9 bases identical to TRBD1. J gave up 6 bases and V 6 bases, and 12 bases lay outside the gene matches. Germline V gives CDR1 SEHNR, CDR2 FQNEAQ (reference sequence). The CDR3 runs 15 residues. The CDR3 DNA reads as TGTGCCAGCAGTTTGGGGGACAGGGTAATTTCCGAGCAGTACTTC. Encoded protein: CASSLGDRVISEQYF.

A few counts support this clonotype. J is TRBJ1-2 and V is TRBV19, with D hard to call. V lost 4 bases to trimming and J lost 1 base, with 10 bases between them. CDR1 and CDR2 (germline): LNHDA, SQIVND (reference sequence). The CDR3 contains 14 residues. This chain's CDR3 is CASSSGLFNYGYTF. Written as DNA, the CDR3 is TGTGCCAGTAGTAGCGGCCTTTTTAACTATGGCTACACCTTC.

This clonotype was detected only a few times. The J gene is TRBJ1-5, the V gene TRBV20-1; D gene unclear. The CDR3 totals 15 residues. Deletions cut 3 bases from V and 1 base from J, with 13 bases between. CDR1 and CDR2 (germline): DFQATT, SNEGSKA (reference sequence). CDR3 region: CSASMTRGSNQPQHF. The CDR3 DNA reads as TGCAGTGCTAGTATGACTCGAGGGAGCAATCAGCCCCAGCATTTT.

This clonotype was counted between two and nine times. The CDR3 here is CASSFTGAFNQPQHF. The DNA for the CDR3 is TGTGCCAGCAGCTTTACAGGGGCCTTCAATCAGCCCCAGCATTTT. The chain is built from TRBV27 and TRBJ1-5, with 7 nucleotides matching TRBD1. The CDR3 spans 15 residues. Germline CDR1 reads MNHEY; CDR2 reads SMNVEV (reference sequence). Trimming at V came to 6 bases and at J to 3 bases, leaving 8 bases not matched to a gene.

The V and J genes are TRBV29-1 and TRBJ1-2; D gene unclear. Germline V CDR1 and CDR2: SQVTM, ANQGSEA. The ends were cut back, 0 bases at V and 9 bases at J, with 17 bases in the middle. The CDR3 has 14 residues. As DNA, the CDR3 is TGCAGCGTTGAAGAAGTGGCTGTCCAGCGGCGCTACACCTTC. Its protein product is CSVEEVAVQRRYTF. The complete variable domain, with remaining parts taken from reference TRBV29-1 and TRBJ1-2, reads SAVISQKPSRDICQRGTSLTIQCQVDSQVTMMFWYRQQPGQSLTLIATANQGSEATYESGFVIDKFPISRPNLTFSTLTVSNMSPEDSSIYLCSVEEVAVQRRYTFGSGTRLTVV.

This clonotype occurred a few times. The V and J genes are TRBV7-9 and TRBJ1-5; the D is unclear. V lost 5 bases and J lost 1, with 12 bases in between. This CDR3 has 15 residues. Looked up from germline, CDR1 is SEHNR and CDR2 is FQNEAQ (reference sequence). For the CDR3, the DNA is TGTGCCAGCAGCCTGGGAGGGATGAGCAATCAGCCCCAGCATTTT. It is translated as CASSLGGMSNQPQHF.

The chain couples TRBV6-5 to TRBJ1-2; TRBD1 matches 7 bases. The trim removed 0 bases at V and 8 bases at J, leaving 9 bases unmatched. Germline CDR1 is MNHEY and CDR2 is SVGAGI. The CDR3 consists of 15 residues. CDR3 sequence (DNA): TGTGCCAGCAGTTACTCCGCCCGACAGGGTAACGGCTACACCTTC. It specifies CASSYSARQGNGYTF.

This clonotype appeared a few times. This chain links TRBV10-3 with TRBJ2-7; weak D call: TRBD1 (5 bases). The CDR3 runs 14 residues. CDR1 is ENHRY and CDR2 is SYGVKD in the germline V gene. Deletions cut 5 bases from V and 3 bases from J, with 14 bases between. CDR3 bases: TGTGCCATCAGTTCTTCAGGGTTTGACTACGAGCAGTACTTC. It specifies CAISSSGFDYEQYF.

The gene calls are TRBV28 and TRBJ2-3, with D possibly being TRBD2 (6 bases). The CDR3 contains 15 residues. The V end was cut by 3 bases, the J end by 3 bases, with 13 bases between. CDR1 MDHEN and CDR2 SYDVKM come from the germline V gene. This chain's CDR3 is CASSFISGGTDTQYF. The CDR3 DNA is TGTGCCAGCAGTTTTATTAGTGGAGGGACAGATACGCAGTATTTT.

The V gene is TRBV27, the J gene TRBJ2-5, with TRBD2 as a possible D gene (7 bases). The CDR3 sequence is 15 residues long. Germline lookup yields CDR1 MNHEY and CDR2 SMNVEV (reference sequence). V lost 6 bases to trimming and J lost 7 bases, with 21 bases between them. CDR3 nucleotides: TGTGCCAGCAGAGGGGCCCTTGGGGGGGCAGGGACCCAGTACTTC. This gives the protein CASRGALGGAGTQYF.

CDR3 sequence: CASSESSRASFYADTQYF. The CDR3 region has the DNA TGTGCCAGCAGTGAATCCTCCCGGGCTAGTTTTTACGCAGATACGCAGTATTTT. The rearrangement uses TRBV25-1 and TRBJ2-3; no clear D. V lost 1 base and J lost 4, with 21 bases in between. This CDR3 contains 18 residues. Germline assignment: CDR1 MGHDK and CDR2 SYGVNS.

The V call is TRBV7-2, the J call TRBJ2-6; no clear D gene. The ends were cut back, 3 bases at V and 0 bases at J, with 15 bases in the middle. The CDR3 is made up of 18 amino acids. Germline assignment: CDR1 SGHTA and CDR2 FQGNSA. The chain's CDR3 is CASSFRTPRSSGANVLTF. CDR3 in DNA: TGTGCCAGCAGCTTCCGGACGCCTAGGAGCTCTGGGGCCAACGTCCTGACTTTC.

J is TRBJ1-5 and V is TRBV20-1, with D perhaps TRBD2 (6 bases). The J call is in doubt because the DNA end fits TRBJ2-3 better. Germline loops: CDR1 DFQATT, CDR2 SNEGSKA (reference sequence). This CDR3 is built from 19 residues. DNA of the CDR3: TGCAGTGCTAGACCCCCCCGGGGCAGGGAGGTGGGATCCAATCAGCCCCAGTATTTT. Its protein product is CSARPPRGREVGSNQPQYF.

This rearrangement joins TRBV7-2 to TRBJ1-5; D might be TRBD1 (6 bases). Trimming removed 4 bases from V and 2 bases from J, with 15 bases in between. Per the germline V gene, CDR1 is SGHTA and CDR2 is FQGNSA. This CDR3 contains 16 residues. The CDR3 protein is CASSSQGGSGNQPQHF. DNA for the CDR3: TGTGCCAGCAGCTCACAGGGCGGTAGTGGCAATCAGCCCCAGCATTTT.

The V gene is TRBV20-1, the J gene TRBJ2-1; D is unresolved. Germline-derived CDR1 and CDR2 are DFQATT and SNEGSKA (reference sequence). With 3 bases removed from V and 10 bases from J, the gap between germline ends came to 10 bases. This CDR3 comprises 11 residues. The CDR3, as DNA: TGCAGTGCTAGCTTAGCCGCCGAGCAGTTCTTC. Translated, it gives CSASLAAEQFF.